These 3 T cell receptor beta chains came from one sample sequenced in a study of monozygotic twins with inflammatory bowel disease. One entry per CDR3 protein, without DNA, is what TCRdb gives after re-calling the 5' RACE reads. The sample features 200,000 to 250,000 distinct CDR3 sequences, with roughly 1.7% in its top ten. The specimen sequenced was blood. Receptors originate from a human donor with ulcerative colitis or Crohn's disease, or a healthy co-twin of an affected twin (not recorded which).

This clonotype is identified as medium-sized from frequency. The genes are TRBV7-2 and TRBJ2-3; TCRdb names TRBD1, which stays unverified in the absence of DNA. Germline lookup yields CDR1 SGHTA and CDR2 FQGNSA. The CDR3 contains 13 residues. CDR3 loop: CASSDRGPDTQYF.

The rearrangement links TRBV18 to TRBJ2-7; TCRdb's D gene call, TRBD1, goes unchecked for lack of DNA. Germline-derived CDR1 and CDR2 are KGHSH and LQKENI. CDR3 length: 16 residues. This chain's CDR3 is CASSPKRTGKVYEQYF. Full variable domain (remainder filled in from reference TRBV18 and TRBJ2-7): NAGVMQNPRHLVRRRGQEARLRCSPMKGHSHVYWYRQLPEEGLKFMVYLQKENIIDESGMPKERFSAEFPKEGPSILRIQQVVRGDSAAYFCASSPKRTGKVYEQYFGPGTRLTVT.

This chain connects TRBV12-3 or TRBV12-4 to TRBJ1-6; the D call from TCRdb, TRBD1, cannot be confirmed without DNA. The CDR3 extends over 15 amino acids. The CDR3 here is CASSLADRNALTLHF.